One sample yielded the 5 T cell receptor beta chains listed below, sequenced in a study of blood T cell repertoires in COVID-19. The method was immunoSEQ multiplex PCR; TCRdb's version includes in-frame clones alone and lacks a portion of them. The sample shows fewer than 250,000 clones, 90% of them seen only once. Sequencing was carried out using PBMCs or T cells enriched from blood (not recorded which). These receptors all stem from a man younger than 45 who had been exposed to COVID-19.

The chain has TRBV9 and TRBJ1-1; 7 nucleotides agree with TRBD1. V shed 4 bases, J shed 3 bases, and the junction held 6 bases outside the gene matches. CDR3 length equals 14 residues. Germline V CDR1 and CDR2: SGDLS, YYNGEE. The CDR3 region has the DNA TGTGCCAGCAGCATAGGGACAGACCACACTGAAGCTTTCTTT. This codes for CASSIGTDHTEAFF.

The table lists this clone with a few counts. The CDR3, as DNA: TGTGCCAGCAGTGAAAGCGTCAGCCGGTCTATTTTCAAAAAGCTGTTTTTT. Translating gives CASSESVSRSIFKKLFF. The chain employs TRBV6-1 and TRBJ2-2; no clear D. Trimming left V 2 bases short and J 12 bases short, with 25 bases between. The germline CDR1 and CDR2 sequences are MNHNS and SASEGT. CDR3 length: 17 residues.

For the CDR3, the DNA is TGTGCCACCAGCCTATCGAGGCCAAACCAAGAGACCCAGTACTTC. Protein product: CATSLSRPNQETQYF. The V and J genes are TRBV15 and TRBJ2-5; D gene unclear. The CDR3 consists of 15 residues. The V end was cut by 5 bases, the J end by 0 bases, with 13 bases between. The germline gives CDR1 LNHNV, CDR2 YYDKDF (reference sequence).

This chain uses TRBV4-2 with TRBJ2-5, with TRBD2 matching 13 bases. V shed 4 bases and J 2 bases; nucleotides not matched to a gene: 7. The CDR3 is 17 amino acids. Germline V gene sequence: CDR1 LGHNA, CDR2 YNFKEQ. The CDR3 is CASSPRLAGGPQETQYF. Written as DNA, the CDR3 is TGTGCCAGCAGCCCCAGACTAGCGGGGGGCCCGCAAGAGACCCAGTACTTC.

This chain uses TRBV4-1 with TRBJ2-5; a possible D gene is TRBD1 (5 bases). CDR1 and CDR2 (germline): MGHRA, YSYEKL. Trimming took off 1 base at V and 0 bases at J, with 12 bases between the two ends. The CDR3 is 16 amino acids. CDR3 amino acids: CASSQGGRQYQETQYF. In nucleotides, the CDR3 is TGCGCCAGCAGCCAAGGGGGCAGGCAATACCAAGAGACCCAGTACTTC.